These 28 T cell receptor beta chains were all obtained from the same sample, sequenced in a study of PD-1 blockade in classical Hodgkin lymphoma. Every patient was affected by relapse after autologous stem cell transplantation, while exposure to brentuximab vedotin was not uniform. Libraries were prepared by immunoSEQ multiplex PCR; TCRdb keeps only in-frame clonotypes and omits some of them. This table holds about 37,000 clones, more than 65% found once. Specimen: peripheral blood mononuclear cells (PBMCs), collected before the second cycle of nivolumab. Receptors originate from a human donor with classical Hodgkin lymphoma.

This clone has a handful of counts. This chain joins TRBV6-6 and TRBJ2-7; no reliable D call. The CDR3 has 13 residues. Germline values: CDR1 MNHNY, CDR2 SVGAGI (reference sequence). Trimming stripped 6 bases from V and 2 bases from J, with 11 bases between. CDR3 DNA: TGTGCCAGCAGCCCGGCTGGGGCCTACGAGCAGTACTTC. Translated: CASSPAGAYEQYF.

This sequence joins TRBV5-8 and TRBJ2-1, with D possibly TRBD1 on 5 matching bases. The CDR3 sequence is 14 residues long. Trimming cost V 3 bases and J 4 bases, with 11 bases left between them. The germline V gene encodes CDR1 SGHTS and CDR2 YDEGEE. The CDR3 loop reads CASSSPDSYNEQFF. CDR3 nucleotides: TGTGCCAGCAGCTCCCCCGACAGTTACAATGAGCAGTTCTTC.

The chain employs TRBV30 and TRBJ2-7; TRBD1 matches at 8 bases. Trimming cost V 5 bases and J 5 bases; bases outside gene matches: 5. Germline V gene data show CDR1 as GTSNPN and CDR2 as SVGIG (reference sequence). This CDR3 comprises 12 residues. The CDR3 DNA sequence: TGTGCCTGGCAGGGGGCTAGGAACGAGCAGTACTTC. Amino acid sequence: CAWQGARNEQYF.

The chain uses TRBV5-1 and TRBJ1-2; the D gene is possibly TRBD1 (5 bases). Germline loops: CDR1 SGHRS, CDR2 YFSETQ. V lost 4 bases and J 7 bases, leaving 14 bases between the germline ends. The CDR3 runs to 13 residues. The CDR3 nucleotides read TGCGCCAGCAGCCCCGAACAGGATGGTGGCTACACCTTC. Translated: CASSPEQDGGYTF.

The rearrangement links TRBV9 to TRBJ2-7; 8 bases are a match to TRBD1. The CDR3 consists of 14 residues. Germline values: CDR1 SGDLS, CDR2 YYNGEE. V dropped 2 bases and J dropped 3; count of bases not matched to a gene: 4. The CDR3: CASSVDRGNYEQYF. CDR3 DNA: TGTGCCAGCAGCGTTGACAGGGGTAACTACGAGCAGTACTTC.

V is TRBV6-1 and J is TRBJ1-1; D remains unclear. The V and J ends lost 2 bases and 5 bases respectively, with 15 bases between them. The V gene's germline CDR1 is MNHNS and CDR2 SASEGT. The CDR3 totals 15 residues. The CDR3 sequence is CASSELMDGGTEAFF. The CDR3 nucleotides are TGTGCCAGCAGTGAATTAATGGACGGTGGGACTGAAGCTTTCTTT.

This rearrangement joins TRBV7-2 to TRBJ2-3; 10 bases are a match to TRBD2. Looked up from germline, CDR1 is SGHTA and CDR2 is FQGNSA. This CDR3 comprises 17 residues. The junction had 7 bases not matched to a gene; V was cut back by 0 bases and J by 4 bases. This CDR3 reads CASSLARAGGLADTQYF. The CDR3 DNA reads TGTGCCAGCAGCTTAGCGAGAGCGGGGGGGCTTGCAGATACGCAGTATTTT.

The J gene is TRBJ2-3, the V gene TRBV9; D gene unclear. The V gene's germline CDR1 is SGDLS and CDR2 YYNGEE. V lost 2 bases and J lost 2, with 6 bases in between. This CDR3 is built from 13 residues. The CDR3 loop reads CASSVFLTDTQYF. The CDR3 DNA follows: TGTGCCAGCAGCGTGTTCCTCACAGATACGCAGTATTTT. The full variable domain, in which reference TRBV9 and TRBJ2-3 provide the parts outside the CDR3, is DSGVTQTPKHLITATGQRVTLRCSPRSGDLSVYWYQQSLDQGLQFLIQYYNGEERAKGNILERFSAQQFPDLHSELNLSSLELGDSALYFCASSVFLTDTQYFGPGTRLTVL.

The genes are TRBV4-3 and TRBJ2-1; D may be TRBD1 (6 bases). The CDR3 spans 15 residues. Trimming took off 2 bases at V and 0 bases at J, with 8 bases between the two ends. Germline lookup yields CDR1 LGHNA and CDR2 YSLEER. CDR3: CASSQYRDSYNEQFF. The CDR3 nucleotides read TGCGCCAGCAGCCAATACAGGGACTCCTACAATGAGCAGTTCTTC.

A few counts support this clone. The chain uses TRBV7-2 and TRBJ2-2; D is uncertain. This CDR3 is 13 amino acids long. V gave up 7 bases and J gave up 3 bases, with 9 bases separating them. CDR1 SGHTA and CDR2 FQGNSA come from the germline V gene. As DNA, the CDR3 is TGTGCCAGCACCCGCTCCGACACCGGGGAGCTGTTTTTT. Its translation is CASTRSDTGELFF.

The V and J genes are TRBV30 and TRBJ1-5; no clear D gene. The CDR3 contains 14 residues. Per the germline V gene, CDR1 is GTSNPN and CDR2 is SVGIG (reference sequence). Trimming took 0 bases from V and 0 from J, leaving 6 bases between them. The chain's CDR3 is CAWSVENSNQPQHF. The CDR3 DNA reads as TGTGCCTGGAGTGTGGAGAATAGCAATCAGCCCCAGCATTTT.

In its sample, this clone was seen a few times. The chain carries TRBV30 and TRBJ2-5, with 12 bases identical to TRBD2. Losses at the gene ends were 2 bases for V and 0 bases for J; bases not matched to a gene: 4. The CDR3 spans 16 residues. Germline V gene lookup returns CDR1 GTSNPN and CDR2 SVGIG (reference sequence). The CDR3 coding sequence is TGTGCCTGGAGTCCCGGACTAGCGGGGTACCAAGAGACCCAGTACTTC. This sequence encodes CAWSPGLAGYQETQYF.

The chain uses TRBV12-5 and TRBJ2-5; TRBD1 is a possible D gene (5 bases). The CDR3 spans 15 residues. The V end lost 1 base, the J end lost 5 bases, and 14 bases lay between the germline ends. The germline V gene has CDR1 LGHNT and CDR2 FRNRAP. Written as DNA, the CDR3 is TGTGCTAGTGGTTTGGGCAGGGTAATTGGGGAGACCCAGTACTTC. Its translation: CASGLGRVIGETQYF.

The chain carries TRBV7-2 and TRBJ2-3, with 7 bases matching TRBD2. Germline loops: CDR1 SGHTA, CDR2 FQGNSA. This CDR3 comprises 17 residues. The ends lost 1 base at V and 0 bases at J; junction bases unmatched: 7. DNA of the CDR3: TGTGCCAGCAGCTTAGAAGCGGGACTTACTAGCACAGATACGCAGTATTTT. Residues: CASSLEAGLTSTDTQYF.

Only a few counts were recorded for this clone. The rearrangement joins TRBV7-9 to TRBJ1-2, with a tentative D call TRBD1 (5 bases). This CDR3 comprises 13 residues. Germline V CDR1 and CDR2: SEHNR, FQNEAQ (reference sequence). The V and J ends lost 7 bases and 4 bases respectively, with 13 bases between them. The CDR3 DNA follows: TGTGCCAGCACCGACGGGGACTCCTATGGCTACACCTTC. It codes for CASTDGDSYGYTF.

The chain uses TRBV6-5 and TRBJ2-1; TRBD2 aligns across 7 bases. The CDR3 extends over 15 amino acids. V lost 0 bases, J lost 9 bases, and 8 bases stayed unmatched. Germline CDR1 MNHEY, CDR2 SVGAGI. CDR3 region: CASSYSGPRGIEQFF. The CDR3 bases are TGTGCCAGCAGTTACTCCGGACCGCGGGGGATTGAGCAGTTCTTC.

The V and J genes are TRBV7-2 and TRBJ2-7; D possibly corresponds to TRBD1 (5 bases). Deletions cut 3 bases from V and 0 bases from J, with 12 bases between. The germline gives CDR1 SGHTA, CDR2 FQGNSA. This CDR3 is built from 15 residues. CDR3 DNA: TGTGCCAGCAGCTTCGGCCGGACACGCTCCTACGAGCAGTACTTC. It encodes CASSFGRTRSYEQYF.

The chain couples TRBV10-3 to TRBJ2-7; TRBD2 matches 8 bases. The CDR3 is 13 amino acids. V lost 4 bases, J lost 4 bases, and 3 bases stayed unmatched. The germline CDR1 and CDR2 sequences are ENHRY and SYGVKD. CDR3 DNA: TGTGCCATCAGTGGCGGGGGGCTTTACGAGCAGTACTTC. Protein product: CAISGGGLYEQYF.

This chain links TRBV18 with TRBJ1-4; D might be TRBD1 (5 bases). V gave up 0 bases and J gave up 3 bases, with 11 bases separating them. Germline-derived CDR1 and CDR2 are KGHSH and LQKENI. CDR3 length: 16 residues. The CDR3 reads CASSPPSGLANEKLFF. CDR3 DNA: TGTGCCAGCTCACCACCTTCAGGGCTGGCTAATGAAAAACTGTTTTTT.

By frequency in the sample, this clone is medium-sized (0.01 to 0.1%). The CDR3 nucleotides read TGTGCCAGCAGCTTGGGGGGCTGGGCCTACAATGAGCAGTTCTTC. Translated, it gives CASSLGGWAYNEQFF. The V gene is TRBV5-4, the J gene TRBJ2-1; perhaps TRBD1 as D (5 bases). In germline, CDR1 is SGHNT, CDR2 YYREEE (reference sequence). Trimming removed 0 bases from V and 2 bases from J, with 9 bases in between. The length of the CDR3 is 15 residues.

This clone was seen more than once but under ten times. The rearrangement joins TRBV19 to TRBJ2-7; D is ambiguous. The CDR3 is made up of 13 amino acids. Germline V gene data show CDR1 as LNHDA and CDR2 as SQIVND (reference sequence). The V end lost 1 base, the J end lost 9 bases, and 13 bases lay between the germline ends. The CDR3 is CASSIGSATGQYF. The CDR3 DNA is TGTGCCAGTAGTATAGGTTCGGCTACGGGGCAGTACTTC. The full variable domain, completed using reference TRBV19 and TRBJ2-7, is DGGITQSPKYLFRKEGQNVTLSCEQNLNHDAMYWYRQDPGQGLRLIYYSQIVNDFQKGDIAEGYSVSREKKESFPLTVTSAQKNPTAFYLCASSIGSATGQYFGPGTRLTVT.

The chain couples TRBV13 to TRBJ2-3; D tentatively reads TRBD1 or TRBD2 (5 bases each). There are 13 residues in the CDR3. Germline CDR1 is PRHDT and CDR2 is FYEKMQ (reference sequence). V was clipped by 10 bases and J by 3 bases, with 14 bases between them. The CDR3 protein is CAIRGGFTDTQYF. In DNA, the CDR3 is TGTGCCATCCGGGGCGGGTTTACAGATACGCAGTATTTT.

The CDR3 nucleotides read TGTGCCTGGAGCCTTAGTCCGGGTACCTATAATTCACCCCTCCACTTT. Protein sequence: CAWSLSPGTYNSPLHF. The chain couples TRBV30 to TRBJ1-6; D is ambiguous. Germline loops: CDR1 GTSNPN, CDR2 SVGIG (reference sequence). V was clipped by 3 bases and J by 2 bases, with 14 bases between them. The length of the CDR3 is 16 residues.

This sequence joins TRBV5-1 and TRBJ2-3; TRBD2 matches 8 bases. CDR1 and CDR2 (germline): SGHRS, YFSETQ. V lost 8 bases to trimming and J lost 6 bases; unmatched junction nucleotides: 11. The length of the CDR3 is 14 residues. CDR3 DNA sequence: TGCGCCAGTAACCCGGGACTAGTAGGGGATACGCAGTATTTT. Amino acid sequence: CASNPGLVGDTQYF.

This clone was observed a handful of times. The genes are TRBV7-2 and TRBJ1-6, with TRBD1 as a possible D gene (5 bases). Germline V lookup: CDR1 SGHTA, CDR2 FQGNSA. The ends were cut back, 5 bases at V and 0 bases at J, with 11 bases in the middle. The CDR3 consists of 16 residues. The chain's CDR3 is CASSISTGSYNSPLHF. DNA of the CDR3: TGTGCCAGCAGCATCTCAACAGGCTCCTATAATTCACCCCTCCACTTT.

This clone was recorded once. J is TRBJ2-5 and V is TRBV27; 8 bases are shared with TRBD2. Germline CDR1 is MNHEY and CDR2 is SMNVEV (reference sequence). This CDR3 contains 14 residues. Unmatched junction bases numbered 11, after V lost 5 bases and J lost 9 bases. CDR3 DNA: TGTGCCAGCAGTACCCATCGGGGGGGCTCTCCCCAGTACTTC. Its translation is CASSTHRGGSPQYF.

This chain uses TRBV4-1 with TRBJ2-7; D not certain. CDR1 MGHRA and CDR2 YSYEKL come from the germline V gene. V was trimmed by 4 bases and J by 3 bases, leaving 16 bases between them. There are 15 residues in the CDR3. CDR3 sequence (DNA): TGCGCCAGCAGCCCTCGACCCGTTCCGGGCTACGAGCAGTACTTC. Protein sequence: CASSPRPVPGYEQYF.

This clone was observed a handful of times. The genes are TRBV7-2 and TRBJ1-4, with unresolved D. Germline-derived CDR1 and CDR2 are SGHTA and FQGNSA. V was pared by 5 bases and J by 7 bases, with 14 bases between. This CDR3 has 14 amino acids. The CDR3 reads CASSPSLSGEKLFF. The CDR3 coding sequence is TGTGCCAGCAGCCCGTCCCTGTCGGGTGAAAAACTGTTTTTT.